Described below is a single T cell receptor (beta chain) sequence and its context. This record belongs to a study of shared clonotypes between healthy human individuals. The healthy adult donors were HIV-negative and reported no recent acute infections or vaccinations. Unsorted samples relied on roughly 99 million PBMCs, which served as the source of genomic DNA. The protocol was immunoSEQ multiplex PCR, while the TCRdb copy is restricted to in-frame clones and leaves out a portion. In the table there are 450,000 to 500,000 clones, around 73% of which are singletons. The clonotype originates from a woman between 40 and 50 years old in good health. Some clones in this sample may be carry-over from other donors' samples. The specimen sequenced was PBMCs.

The CDR3: CASSIGGGKSYEQYF. The CDR3 nucleotides are TGTGCCAGTAGTATTGGAGGGGGCAAGAGCTACGAGCAGTACTTC. The J gene is TRBJ2-7, the V gene TRBV19; TRBD1 is a possible D gene (7 bases). Germline V gene sequence: CDR1 LNHDA, CDR2 SQIVND (reference sequence). V was clipped by 3 bases and J by 3 bases, with 15 bases between them. The CDR3 consists of 15 residues.